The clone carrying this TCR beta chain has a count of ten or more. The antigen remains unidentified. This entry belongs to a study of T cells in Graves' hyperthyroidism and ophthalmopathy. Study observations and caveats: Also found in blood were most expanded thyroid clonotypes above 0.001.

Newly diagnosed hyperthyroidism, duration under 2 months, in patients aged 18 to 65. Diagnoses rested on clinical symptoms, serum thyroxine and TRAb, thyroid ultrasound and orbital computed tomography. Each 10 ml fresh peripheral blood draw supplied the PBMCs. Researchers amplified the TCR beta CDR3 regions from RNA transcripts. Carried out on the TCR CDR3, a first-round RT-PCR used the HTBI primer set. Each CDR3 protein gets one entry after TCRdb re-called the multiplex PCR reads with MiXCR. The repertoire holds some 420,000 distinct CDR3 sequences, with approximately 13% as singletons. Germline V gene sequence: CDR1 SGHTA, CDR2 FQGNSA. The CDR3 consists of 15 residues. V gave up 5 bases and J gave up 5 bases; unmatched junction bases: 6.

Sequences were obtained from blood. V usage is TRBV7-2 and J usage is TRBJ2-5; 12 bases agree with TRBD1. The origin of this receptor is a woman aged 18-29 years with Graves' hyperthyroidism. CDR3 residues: CASSRDRGQRETQYF. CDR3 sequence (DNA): TGTGCCAGCAGCCGGGACAGGGGGCAGAGGGAGACCCAGTACTTC.